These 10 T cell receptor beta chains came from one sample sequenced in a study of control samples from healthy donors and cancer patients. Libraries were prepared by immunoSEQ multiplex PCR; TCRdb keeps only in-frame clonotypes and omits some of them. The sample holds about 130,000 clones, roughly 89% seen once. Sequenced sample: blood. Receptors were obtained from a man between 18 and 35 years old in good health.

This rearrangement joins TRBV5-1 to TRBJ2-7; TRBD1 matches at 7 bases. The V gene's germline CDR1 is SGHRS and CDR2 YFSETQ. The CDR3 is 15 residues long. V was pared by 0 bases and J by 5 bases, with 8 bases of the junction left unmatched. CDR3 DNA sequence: TGCGCCAGCAGCTTGGACTGGAACAGGGGAAACGAGCAGTACTTC. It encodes CASSLDWNRGNEQYF.

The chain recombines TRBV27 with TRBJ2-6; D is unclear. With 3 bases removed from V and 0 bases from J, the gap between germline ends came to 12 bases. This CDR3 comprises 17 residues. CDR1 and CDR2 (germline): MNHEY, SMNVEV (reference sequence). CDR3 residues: CASSFSGIRSGANVLTF. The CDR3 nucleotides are TGTGCCAGCAGTTTTTCCGGAATACGCTCTGGGGCCAACGTCCTGACTTTC.

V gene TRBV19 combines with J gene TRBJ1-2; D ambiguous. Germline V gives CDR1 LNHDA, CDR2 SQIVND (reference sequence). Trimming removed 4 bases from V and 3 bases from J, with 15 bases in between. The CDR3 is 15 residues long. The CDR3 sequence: CASSTRQTNDYGYTF. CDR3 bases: TGTGCCAGTAGTACCCGACAAACTAACGACTATGGCTACACCTTC.

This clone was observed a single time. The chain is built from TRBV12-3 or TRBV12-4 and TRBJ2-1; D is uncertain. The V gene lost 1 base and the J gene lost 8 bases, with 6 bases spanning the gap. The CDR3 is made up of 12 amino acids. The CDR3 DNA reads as TGTGCCAGCAGTTTAGGGTCATATGAGCAGTTCTTC. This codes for CASSLGSYEQFF.

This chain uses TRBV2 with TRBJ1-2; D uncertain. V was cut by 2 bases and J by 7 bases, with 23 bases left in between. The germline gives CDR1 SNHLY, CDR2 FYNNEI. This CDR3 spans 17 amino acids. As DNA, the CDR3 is TGTGCCAGCAGTGAATCCCTCTCCATGGTCCGTATAGGTGGCTACACCTTC. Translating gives CASSESLSMVRIGGYTF.

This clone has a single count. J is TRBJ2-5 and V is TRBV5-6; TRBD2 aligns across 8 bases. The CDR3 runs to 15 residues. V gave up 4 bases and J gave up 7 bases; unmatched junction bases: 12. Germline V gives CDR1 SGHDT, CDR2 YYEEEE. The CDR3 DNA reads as TGTGCCAGCAGCCCTGAGGGACTAGTTAGCGGGACCCAGTACTTC. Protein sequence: CASSPEGLVSGTQYF.

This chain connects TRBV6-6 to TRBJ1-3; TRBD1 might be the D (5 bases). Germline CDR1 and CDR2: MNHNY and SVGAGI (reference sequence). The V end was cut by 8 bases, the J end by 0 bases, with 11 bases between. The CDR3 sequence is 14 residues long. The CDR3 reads CASERGGSGNTIYF. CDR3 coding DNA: TGTGCCAGCGAACGGGGGGGCTCTGGAAACACCATATATTTT.

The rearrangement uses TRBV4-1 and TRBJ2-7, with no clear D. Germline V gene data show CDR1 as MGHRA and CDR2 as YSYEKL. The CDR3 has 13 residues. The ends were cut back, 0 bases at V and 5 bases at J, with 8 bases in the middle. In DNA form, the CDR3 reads TGCGCCAGCAGCCAAGACGGCAGCAACGAGCAGTACTTC. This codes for CASSQDGSNEQYF.

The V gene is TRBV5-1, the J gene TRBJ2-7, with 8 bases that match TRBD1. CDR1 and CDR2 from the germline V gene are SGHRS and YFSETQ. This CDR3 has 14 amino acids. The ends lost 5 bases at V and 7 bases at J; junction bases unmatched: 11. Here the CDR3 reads CASRLQGVSGEQYF. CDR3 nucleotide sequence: TGCGCCAGCAGATTACAGGGGGTTAGTGGGGAGCAGTACTTC.

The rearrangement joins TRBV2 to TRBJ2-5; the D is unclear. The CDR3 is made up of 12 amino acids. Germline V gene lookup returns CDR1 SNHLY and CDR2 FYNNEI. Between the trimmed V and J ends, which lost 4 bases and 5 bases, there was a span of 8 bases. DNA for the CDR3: TGTGCCAGCAGTGGGGAAGGGGAGACCCAGTACTTC. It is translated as CASSGEGETQYF. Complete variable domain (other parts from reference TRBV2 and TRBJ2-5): EPEVTQTPSHQVTQMGQEVILRCVPISNHLYFYWYRQILGQKVEFLVSFYNNEISEKSEIFDDQFSVERPDGSNFTLKIRSTKLEDSAMYFCASSGEGETQYFGPGTRLLVL.